This T cell receptor (beta chain) came from a study of naive and memory T cell subsets. The study's findings and limits: Especially in CD8 cells, naive repertoires contained a few larger clonotypes, possibly CD45RA-re-expressing memory cells.

V dropped 1 base and J dropped 4; count of bases not matched to a gene: 4. The CDR3 is 15 residues long. CDR1 is KGHDR, CDR2 SFDVKD, per germline. Both TRBC1 and TRBC2 were covered by a beta constant-region primer of two equimolar oligonucleotides. Four rounds of PCR amplified the ligated cDNA using nested alpha and beta constant-region primers plus SP2. TCRdb passed the UMI-ligation and nested PCR reads through MiXCR, listing each CDR3 protein once. The table lists about 160,000 distinct CDR3 sequences, 22% of them singletons, with 0.11% in the top ten. This clonotype was seen a few times. Antigen: not known.

V is TRBV24-1 and J is TRBJ2-5; 8 positions match TRBD1. The receptor was isolated from a human donor in good health. Material: naive CD4+ T cells from blood. The CDR3 here is CATSDFRQGAETQYF. The CDR3 nucleotides are TGTGCCACCAGTGATTTTCGGCAGGGGGCAGAGACCCAGTACTTC.